The entry below describes one T cell receptor beta chain. A much larger clone sits a single nucleotide away, making a read error possible. This sample is part of a study of molecular identifiers for immune sequencing clone quantification. MiXCR, applied by TCRdb to the PCR reads, yields one record per CDR3 protein. In the table there are roughly 55,000 distinct CDR3 sequences, about a third of which are singletons. CDR1 and CDR2 (germline): MNHEY, SVGAGI. This CDR3 spans 15 amino acids. The chain carries TRBV6-5 and TRBJ2-6; D is undetermined. The clonotype was recovered from a human donor in good health. Some libraries in this study had Jurkat cell RNA spiked in. The specimen was naive CD8+ T cells from blood, with Jurkat cell RNA spiked in. The sample's subset: FACS-sorted CD8+CD4-CCR7+CD45RA+ naive T cells. The DNA of the CDR3 is TGTGTCAGCAGCCCCCACGGCCCTGGGGCCAACGTCCTGACTTTC. Translated: CVSSPHGPGANVLTF.